A single sample is the source of the 15 T cell receptor beta chains below, sequenced in a study of read filtering for tumor transcriptome and immune sequencing. The library was built from around 380 ng RNA with molecular barcoded adaptors for alpha/delta and beta/gamma chains. TCRdb re-called the reads through MiXCR, storing one row per CDR3 protein. The data contain about 63,000 distinct CDR3 sequences, about 15% of them seen just once; the ten biggest clones take up approximately 47%. Specimen: a population of CD138-negative cells sorted from bone marrow. These receptors were taken from a donor over 35 with multiple myeloma.

Many counts were recorded for this clonotype. This may come from a read error, since a much larger clone is one base off. The V and J genes are TRBV7-2 and TRBJ2-7; the D is unclear. The CDR3 consists of 11 residues. Germline CDR1 and CDR2: SGHTA and FQGNSA. V gave up 5 bases and J gave up 3 bases, with 5 bases separating them. The CDR3 loop is CASSRNYEQYF. The CDR3 coding sequence is TGTGCCAGCAGCCGTAACTACGAGCAGTACTTC. Filled out from reference TRBV7-2 and TRBJ2-7, the complete variable domain reads GAGVSQSPSNKVTEKGKDVELRCDPISGHTALYWYRQSLGQGLEFLIYFQGNSAPDKSGLPSDRFSAERTGGSVSTLTIQRTQQEDSAVYLCASSRNYEQYFGPGTRLTVT.

This clonotype was observed a handful of times. The V call is TRBV20-1, the J call TRBJ1-1, with D possibly being TRBD1 (5 bases). Germline CDR1 and CDR2: DFQATT and SNEGSKA (reference sequence). V was clipped by 0 bases and J by 2 bases, with 13 bases between them. The CDR3 extends over 15 amino acids. CDR3 nucleotides: TGCAGTGCTAGAGATCGGCAGGGAGGTAACACTGAAGCTTTCTTT. It encodes CSARDRQGGNTEAFF.

A few counts support this clonotype. The chain combines TRBV11-2 with TRBJ2-5, with D unclear. Per germline, CDR1 SGHAT and CDR2 FQNNGV. Trimming left V 1 base short and J 5 bases short, with 14 bases between. The CDR3 length is 15 residues. The CDR3, as DNA: TGTGCCAGCAGCTTAGGGCAGGCGCGAGTGGAGACCCAGTACTTC. This translates into CASSLGQARVETQYF.

This clonotype has ten or more counts. V gene TRBV19 combines with J gene TRBJ2-7; D is perhaps TRBD2 (6 bases). The germline V gene has CDR1 LNHDA and CDR2 SQIVND (reference sequence). The ends were cut back, 4 bases at V and 4 bases at J, with 11 bases in the middle. The CDR3 loop spans 13 amino acids. This chain's CDR3 is CASSRTTQYEQYF. Written as DNA, the CDR3 is TGTGCCAGTAGTAGGACTACCCAATACGAGCAGTACTTC.

There are a few counts of this clonotype. V gene TRBV29-1 combines with J gene TRBJ2-7; 11 positions match TRBD2. V was clipped by 0 bases and J by 2 bases; unmatched bases: 3. This CDR3 is 15 amino acids long. Looked up from germline, CDR1 is SQVTM and CDR2 is ANQGSEA. The CDR3 loop is CSVEEVAGGTYEQYF. The DNA for the CDR3 is TGCAGCGTTGAAGAAGTAGCGGGAGGGACCTACGAGCAGTACTTC.

Turning to this clonotype: A clone one base away is much larger, so this may be a read error. Likely a read error: the CDR3 ends without its conserved phenylalanine or tryptophan. The chain recombines TRBV2 with TRBJ2-3; possibly TRBD2 for D (6 bases). V was trimmed by 1 base and J by 4 bases, leaving 18 bases between them. Germline CDR1 reads SNHLY; CDR2 reads FYNNEI. The CDR3 contains 17 residues. In DNA, the CDR3 is TGTGCCAGCAGTGAAGTCGGGTCTAGCCGCGGGGCAGATACGCAGTATCTT. Its protein is CASSEVGSSRGADTQYL.

This clonotype was observed a few times. V and J are TRBV29-1 and TRBJ2-7; 9 nucleotides align to TRBD2. In germline, CDR1 is SQVTM, CDR2 ANQGSEA. The J segment lost 3 bases and the V segment lost 7 bases, leaving 4 bases of the junction unmatched. The CDR3 has 12 amino acids. CDR3 sequence: CSAETSGYEQYF. CDR3 DNA sequence: TGCAGCGCCGAGACTAGCGGCTACGAGCAGTACTTC.

This clonotype has at least ten counts. The chain couples TRBV20-1 to TRBJ1-5; D gene ambiguous. The germline V and J ends were trimmed by 1 base and 7 bases, with 8 bases remaining between them. Looked up from germline, CDR1 is DFQATT and CDR2 is SNEGSKA (reference sequence). The CDR3 runs 12 residues. The CDR3 spells CSARALGQPQHF. In DNA, the CDR3 is TGCAGTGCTAGAGCCCTGGGGCAGCCCCAGCATTTT.

This clonotype was counted many times. The chain joins TRBV6-5 to TRBJ2-1, with TRBD2 matching 9 bases. CDR1 and CDR2 from the germline V gene are MNHEY and SVGAGI. J gave up 2 bases and V 5 bases, and 4 bases lay outside the gene matches. The CDR3 runs 15 residues. The DNA for the CDR3 is TGTGCCAGCAGTATAGCGGGAGTTGCCTACAATGAGCAGTTCTTC. It codes for CASSIAGVAYNEQFF.

This clonotype has ten or more counts. This chain links TRBV4-2 with TRBJ2-7, with 12 bases identical to TRBD1. This CDR3 comprises 14 residues. Germline V gives CDR1 LGHNA, CDR2 YNFKEQ. With 7 bases clipped from V and 4 bases from J, the junction kept 5 bases outside the gene matches. In DNA, the CDR3 is TGTGCCAGCACCCCGGGACAGGGGGCTTACGAGCAGTACTTC. It specifies CASTPGQGAYEQYF.

This clonotype was observed at least ten times. The rearrangement links TRBV28 to TRBJ2-7; a possible D gene is TRBD2 (6 bases). The germline V gene has CDR1 MDHEN and CDR2 SYDVKM. The length of the CDR3 is 14 residues. Deletions cut 5 bases from V and 3 bases from J, with 14 bases between. The CDR3 DNA sequence: TGTGCCAGCAGTACCCCGGGGAGGCACTACGAGCAGTACTTC. Amino acids: CASSTPGRHYEQYF.

This clonotype was observed a few times. The chain carries TRBV7-2 and TRBJ2-5; 10 bases map to TRBD1. The ends lost 6 bases at V and 1 base at J; junction bases unmatched: 5. The germline CDR1 and CDR2 sequences are SGHTA and FQGNSA. This CDR3 contains 15 residues. CDR3: CASSRDRGVQETQYF. The CDR3 nucleotides are TGTGCCAGCAGTCGGGACAGGGGAGTCCAAGAGACCCAGTACTTC.

The genes are TRBV27 and TRBJ2-1, with D unclear. This CDR3 is 18 amino acids long. V was shortened by 3 bases and J by 5 bases, with 23 bases between the two germline ends. CDR1 and CDR2 (germline): MNHEY, SMNVEV (reference sequence). CDR3: CASSFFLDDLQLNNEQFF. The CDR3 nucleotides are TGTGCCAGCAGTTTCTTCCTAGACGACTTGCAACTGAACAATGAGCAGTTCTTC.

As concerns this clonotype: A much larger clone sits a single nucleotide away, making a read error possible. This chain links TRBV20-1 with TRBJ2-5, with D uncertain. CDR3 size: 12 residues. Germline V gene sequence: CDR1 DFQATT, CDR2 SNEGSKA (reference sequence). Trimming took off 2 bases at V and 5 bases at J, with 9 bases between the two ends. CDR3 residues: CSARCGSETQYF. For the CDR3, the DNA is TGCAGTGCTAGATGTGGAAGTGAGACCCAGTACTTC.

This clonotype was counted many times. This chain uses TRBV7-2 with TRBJ2-5; D tentatively reads TRBD1 or TRBD2 (5 bases each). This CDR3 has 17 amino acids. Germline V gene sequence: CDR1 SGHTA, CDR2 FQGNSA. The V end lost 0 bases, the J end lost 5 bases, and 19 bases lay between the germline ends. CDR3 in amino acids: CASSLAHSPRWGETQYF. The CDR3 region has the DNA TGTGCCAGCAGCTTAGCGCACAGCCCTAGGTGGGGGGAGACCCAGTACTTC.